This T cell receptor (beta chain) was profiled in a study of cytomegalovirus exposure and HLA in healthy donors. Study-level findings and limits: There were fewer than 200 TCR beta chains listed as cytomegalovirus-associated. Follow-up analysis found HLA locus-dependent TCR association rates, highest for DRB1 and lowest for HLA-C.

The PCR employed 60 Vbeta primers together with 13 Jbeta primers. TCRdb's table, derived via immunoSEQ multiplex PCR, lists solely in-frame clones and lacks some. The table has approximately 170,000 clones, around four fifths seen once. A note on this clone: The target antigen is unknown.

Sample: PBMCs. This TCR came from a man younger than 35 in good health and CMV-seropositive.

In nucleotides, the CDR3 is TGTGCCAGCAGCTTGGCGGGACAGCCCCACGAGCAGTACTTC. Residues: CASSLAGQPHEQYF. The chain is built from TRBV5-6 and TRBJ2-7; 7 bases map to TRBD1. J was trimmed by 5 bases and V by 0 bases; bases with no gene match: 5. The CDR3 loop spans 14 amino acids. Looked up from germline, CDR1 is SGHDT and CDR2 is YYEEEE.